This TCR beta chain came from a study of blood T cell repertoires in COVID-19. Some clones are missing from TCRdb's copy, which holds only in-frame ones; the method was immunoSEQ multiplex PCR. Of about 200,000 clones in the sample, approximately 78% were seen once. J gave up 5 bases and V 6 bases, and 7 bases lay outside the gene matches. CDR1 is MNHEY, CDR2 SMNVEV, per germline (reference sequence). The CDR3 spans 13 residues. The source is a woman aged 40-49 years with acute or convalescent COVID-19. The chain carries TRBV27 and TRBJ2-7; 7 positions match TRBD2. Sample: peripheral blood. CDR3 in DNA: TGTGCCAGCAGGCGGGGGAGGGGAGACGAGCAGTACTTC. Translated: CASRRGRGDEQYF.